This TCR beta chain derives from a study of T cells in Graves' hyperthyroidism and ophthalmopathy. This clonotype was seen ten or more times. The investigators amplified TCR beta CDR3 regions from RNA transcripts. A set of HTBI primers served as the primers for a first-round RT-PCR of the TCR CDR3. From the multiplex PCR reads, TCRdb called clonotypes with MiXCR, one entry per CDR3 protein. Of around 440,000 distinct CDR3 sequences in the sample, about a sixth were seen once. The receptor was isolated from a woman aged 18 to 35 with Graves' hyperthyroidism. Sequences were obtained from blood.

The CDR3 nucleotides are TGTGCCAGCAGCAAAGGACTAGCGGGGGGCACAGATACGCAGTATTTT. It yields the protein CASSKGLAGGTDTQYF. The chain has TRBV5-5 and TRBJ2-3; 13 bases line up with TRBD2. V shed 4 bases, J shed 1 base, and the junction held 3 bases outside the gene matches. Germline-derived CDR1 and CDR2 are SGHKS and YYEKEE (reference sequence). The CDR3 spans 16 residues.